The following is a T cell receptor beta chain sequence with its context. Its antigen is not identified. The source of the sample is a study of blood T cells in healthy people across ages. Findings and limits, study-wide: Relative to aged donors, long-lived donors carried more naive CD4+ cells and displayed higher diversity.

Trimming pared 1 base from V and 6 bases from J, leaving 20 bases between. Looked up from germline, CDR1 is SQVTM and CDR2 is ANQGSEA. The CDR3 is 16 residues long. Combining a sample-barcoded 5' primer with a J-beta primer mix, a second PCR ran for roughly 7 to 11 cycles. TCRdb called the 5' RACE reads again in MiXCR, with one record for every CDR3 protein. The repertoire consists of about 730,000 distinct CDR3 sequences, with about 42% occurring once and the leading ten covering around 20%. Source material: blood. The sequence was obtained from a woman aged 55-69 years in good health. The chain combines TRBV29-1 with TRBJ2-3, with D perhaps TRBD1 (5 bases). The CDR3 DNA sequence: TGCAGCGTTGAAGGTAAATCTAGATCGGACACGGATACGCAGTATTTT. It specifies CSVEGKSRSDTDTQYF.